The 25 T cell receptor beta chains below come from one sample, sequenced in a study of CD8 T cells in ankylosing spondylitis. General observations from the study: Fewer than ten highly homologous variants made up a TCR beta motif that seemed to typify ankylosing spondylitis blood.

Using its own MiXCR run on the 5' RACE reads, TCRdb lists one record per CDR3 protein. Here the sample spans 350,000 to 550,000 distinct CDR3 sequences, 20% to 30% being singletons. Their specific antigens are unknown. The sample comprised blood, either unsorted or a sorted T cell fraction (not recorded which). The source is a male donor with ankylosing spondylitis.

The chain uses TRBV5-6 and TRBJ2-2, with D unclear. Germline V gives CDR1 SGHDT, CDR2 YYEEEE. Trimming stripped 3 bases from V and 2 bases from J, with 8 bases between. CDR3 length equals 14 residues. CDR3 amino acids: CASSWETNTGELFF. The CDR3 region has the DNA TGTGCCAGCAGCTGGGAAACTAACACCGGGGAGCTGTTTTTT.

The chain couples TRBV6-1 to TRBJ2-3, with 8 positions matching TRBD2. The V gene end was trimmed by 5 bases and the J gene end by 0 bases; junction bases not matched to a gene: 1. Germline CDR1 is MNHNS and CDR2 is SASEGT. This CDR3 is built from 14 residues. As DNA, the CDR3 is TGTGCCAGCAGTAGCGGGAGTAGCACAGATACGCAGTATTTT. Protein sequence: CASSSGSSTDTQYF.

This clonotype is a singleton in its sample. The rearrangement links TRBV7-2 to TRBJ2-1, with 12 nucleotides matching TRBD2. Germline CDR1 reads SGHTA; CDR2 reads FQGNSA. The J segment lost 12 bases and the V segment lost 1 base, leaving 7 bases of the junction unmatched. The CDR3 is made up of 15 amino acids. The CDR3, as DNA: TGTGCCAGCAGCTTAGAACCGGGACTAGCGGGCCCGCAGTTCTTC. Amino acids: CASSLEPGLAGPQFF.

This clonotype came up a few times. The chain carries TRBV12-3 or TRBV12-4 and TRBJ2-3; D is perhaps TRBD2 (6 bases). Trimming cost V 3 bases and J 6 bases, with 16 bases left between them. The CDR3 spans 15 residues. The CDR3 DNA is TGTGCCAGCAGTTTTCCCGGGGTGGGAGGCGATACGCAGTATTTT. The encoded protein is CASSFPGVGGDTQYF.

J is TRBJ1-6 and V is TRBV4-1; 9 nucleotides agree with TRBD1. Germline assignment: CDR1 MGHRA and CDR2 YSYEKL. V lost 0 bases and J lost 6; bases outside the gene matches: 0. CDR3 length: 15 residues. This CDR3 is CASSQEDRGNSPLHF. The CDR3 coding sequence is TGCGCCAGCAGCCAAGAGGACAGGGGTAATTCACCCCTCCACTTT.

This clonotype was counted many times. The chain couples TRBV29-1 to TRBJ2-1, with a tentative D call TRBD2 (6 bases). Germline V gene sequence: CDR1 SQVTM, CDR2 ANQGSEA. V shed 6 bases and J shed 4 bases, with 16 bases lying between them. The CDR3 has 14 amino acids. CDR3 protein: CSVGFGLLYNEQFF. The CDR3 coding sequence is TGCAGCGTGGGCTTCGGACTACTATACAATGAGCAGTTCTTC.

This chain uses TRBV7-2 with TRBJ2-1; 7 bases map to TRBD2. The trim removed 11 bases at V and 0 bases at J, leaving 4 bases unmatched. Germline values: CDR1 SGHTA, CDR2 FQGNSA. This CDR3 is built from 13 residues. CDR3 amino acids: CAGRTSSYNEQFF. CDR3 nucleotides: TGTGCCGGACGGACTAGCTCCTACAATGAGCAGTTCTTC.

The genes are TRBV20-1 and TRBJ2-3, with D hard to call. Germline CDR1 DFQATT, CDR2 SNEGSKA (reference sequence). The CDR3 has 13 amino acids. V was cut by 4 bases and J by 3 bases, with 11 bases left in between. Here the CDR3 reads CSATSDPTDTQYF. The CDR3 DNA reads TGCAGTGCTACTTCGGACCCGACAGATACGCAGTATTTT.

This chain joins TRBV11-2 and TRBJ2-1, with D perhaps matching TRBD1 (6 bases). Trimming took 0 bases from V and 2 from J, leaving 8 bases between them. The CDR3 is made up of 15 amino acids. Germline V gene lookup returns CDR1 SGHAT and CDR2 FQNNGV. The CDR3 DNA reads TGTGCCAGCAGCTTAGACTGGGACACCTACAATGAGCAGTTCTTC. Translating gives CASSLDWDTYNEQFF.

This chain links TRBV2 with TRBJ1-6; D call uncertain. The germline V gene encodes CDR1 SNHLY and CDR2 FYNNEI. With 5 bases removed from V and 6 bases from J, the gap between germline ends came to 2 bases. The CDR3 covers 11 residues. The CDR3 spells CASSRNSPLHF. Here the CDR3 DNA reads TGTGCCAGCAGTCGTAATTCACCCCTCCACTTT.

This clonotype was counted only a few times. This sequence joins TRBV29-1 and TRBJ1-2; TRBD1 matches at 7 bases. This CDR3 contains 14 residues. CDR1 is SQVTM, CDR2 ANQGSEA, per germline. The V gene end was trimmed by 6 bases and the J gene end by 0 bases; junction bases not matched to a gene: 7. The CDR3 protein is CSVRTGATNYGYTF. Written as DNA, the CDR3 is TGCAGCGTCAGAACAGGGGCGACTAACTATGGCTACACCTTC.

This clonotype was observed a few times. V is TRBV4-1 and J is TRBJ2-7, with D tentatively TRBD2 (5 bases). The CDR3 is made up of 14 amino acids. Trimming took off 2 bases at V and 1 base at J, with 9 bases between the two ends. Per the germline V gene, CDR1 is MGHRA and CDR2 is YSYEKL. CDR3 sequence (DNA): TGCGCCAGCAGCCAATATGAGGGATCCTACGAGCAGTACGTC. The encoded protein is CASSQYEGSYEQYV.

The chain is built from TRBV7-2 and TRBJ1-3, with D unclear. The germline V gene encodes CDR1 SGHTA and CDR2 FQGNSA. This CDR3 region has 12 residues. Trimming removed 5 bases from V and 3 bases from J, with 5 bases in between. For the CDR3, the DNA is TGTGCCAGCAGCAGGGTTGGAAACACCATATATTTT. Protein sequence: CASSRVGNTIYF.

This clonotype was counted between two and nine times. The rearrangement uses TRBV7-9 and TRBJ1-4; D ambiguous. The V gene lost 1 base and the J gene lost 8 bases, with 11 bases spanning the gap. This CDR3 is 14 amino acids long. Germline loops: CDR1 SEHNR, CDR2 FQNEAQ (reference sequence). The CDR3 is CASSLGEPREKLFF. CDR3 sequence (DNA): TGTGCCAGCAGCTTAGGAGAACCCAGAGAAAAACTGTTTTTT.

The sample holds a few counts of this clonotype. The rearrangement uses TRBV20-1 and TRBJ1-2; D is uncertain. The germline CDR1 and CDR2 sequences are DFQATT and SNEGSKA (reference sequence). The CDR3 is 13 amino acids. Trimming took off 6 bases at V and 5 bases at J, with 16 bases between the two ends. In nucleotides, the CDR3 is TGCAGTGCCAGTAGGACGGTTATGTATGGCTACACCTTC. Translation gives CSASRTVMYGYTF.

J is TRBJ2-2 and V is TRBV6-5; D is unresolved. Germline CDR1 and CDR2: MNHEY and SVGAGI. Trimming removed 2 bases at V and 2 bases at J, with 3 bases between. The CDR3 spans 13 residues. In DNA form, the CDR3 reads TGTGCCAGCAGTTACAGTAACACCGGGGAGCTGTTTTTT. This gives the protein CASSYSNTGELFF.

Only a few counts were recorded for this clonotype. CDR3 residues: CASSSDRNRNSRETQYF. The CDR3 DNA is TGCGCCAGCAGTAGCGACAGGAATCGGAATAGCAGGGAGACCCAGTACTTC. This rearrangement joins TRBV5-1 to TRBJ2-5, with a tentative D call TRBD1 (6 bases). CDR1 is SGHRS and CDR2 is YFSETQ in the germline V gene. CDR3 size: 17 residues. V was trimmed by 5 bases and J by 5 bases, leaving 25 bases between them.

The chain is built from TRBV5-1 and TRBJ1-2; TRBD1 is a possible D gene (5 bases). Germline V CDR1 and CDR2: SGHRS, YFSETQ. The CDR3 is made up of 12 amino acids. V lost 4 bases and J 4 bases, leaving 8 bases between the germline ends. DNA for the CDR3: TGCGCCAGCAGCAACGACAGCTATGGCTACACCTTC. Amino acid sequence: CASSNDSYGYTF. Filled out from reference TRBV5-1 and TRBJ1-2, the complete variable domain reads KAGVTQTPRYLIKTRGQQVTLSCSPISGHRSVSWYQQTPGQGLQFLFEYFSETQRNKGNFPGRFSGRQFSNSRSEMNVSTLELGDSALYLCASSNDSYGYTFGSGTRLTVV.

J is TRBJ1-2 and V is TRBV20-1; no firm D call. Germline V gives CDR1 DFQATT, CDR2 SNEGSKA (reference sequence). The CDR3 has 9 residues. Trimming took 6 bases from V and 8 from J, leaving 7 bases between them. The DNA for the CDR3 is TGCAGTGCCTTGGGGGGCTACACCTTC. Its translation: CSALGGYTF.

The gene calls are TRBV3-1 and TRBJ1-1, with D unclear. Per the germline V gene, CDR1 is LGHDT and CDR2 is YNNKEL (reference sequence). Trimming left V 3 bases short and J 3 bases short, with 8 bases between. The CDR3 runs to 13 residues. CDR3 sequence: CASSQQRDTEAFF. CDR3 coding DNA: TGTGCCAGCAGCCAGCAGCGGGACACTGAAGCTTTCTTT.

The V call is TRBV20-1, the J call TRBJ2-7, with TRBD2 matching over 9 bases. Germline V gene lookup returns CDR1 DFQATT and CDR2 SNEGSKA (reference sequence). The CDR3 extends over 13 amino acids. J gave up 4 bases and V 3 bases, and 4 bases lay outside the gene matches. The DNA for the CDR3 is TGCAGTGCTAGCACTAGCGGGTGGTACGAGCAGTACTTC. Translation gives CSASTSGWYEQYF.

This clonotype was detected a few times. The CDR3 is CSARAGVSYEQYF. As DNA, the CDR3 is TGCAGTGCTAGAGCGGGAGTCTCCTACGAGCAGTACTTC. This rearrangement joins TRBV20-1 to TRBJ2-7; perhaps TRBD2 as D (6 bases). This CDR3 comprises 13 residues. The V gene lost 1 base and the J gene lost 0 bases, with 7 bases spanning the gap. Germline CDR1 is DFQATT and CDR2 is SNEGSKA (reference sequence).

The chain employs TRBV5-1 and TRBJ1-1; D possibly corresponds to TRBD1 (5 bases). Trimming cost V 4 bases and J 6 bases, with 28 bases left between them. This CDR3 spans 18 amino acids. The germline CDR1 and CDR2 sequences are SGHRS and YFSETQ. CDR3 in amino acids: CASSPLPSGRTGRAEAFF. CDR3 in DNA: TGCGCCAGCAGCCCTCTTCCCTCGGGGCGGACGGGGAGGGCTGAAGCTTTCTTT.

This clonotype was recorded at least ten times. V usage is TRBV3-1 and J usage is TRBJ1-1; no clear D gene. The germline V gene encodes CDR1 LGHDT and CDR2 YNNKEL (reference sequence). This CDR3 has 14 residues. Trimming stripped 7 bases from V and 2 bases from J, with 14 bases between. CDR3 sequence reads: CASKIGRLNTEAFF. CDR3 nucleotides: TGTGCCAGCAAAATCGGAAGACTTAACACTGAAGCTTTCTTT.

J is TRBJ2-1 and V is TRBV2; 13 bases are shared with TRBD2. The trim removed 7 bases at V and 0 bases at J, leaving 12 bases unmatched. This CDR3 comprises 19 residues. Looked up from germline, CDR1 is SNHLY and CDR2 is FYNNEI. The CDR3 spells CASTLGGLAGLSSYNEQFF. CDR3 DNA sequence: TGTGCCAGCACTCTGGGGGGACTAGCGGGACTAAGCTCCTACAATGAGCAGTTCTTC.